This TCR beta chain was identified in a study of CD4+ T cells in melanoma. General study points: Reportedly, melanoma neoantigen-specific CD4+ T cells showed varied differentiation states. CD8+ T cell, macrophage and B cell function reportedly correlated with neoantigen-specific CD4+ T cells.

Details on this clone: Its antigen is not identified.

Generated by immunoSEQ multiplex PCR, the TCRdb table keeps only in-frame clones and is missing some. The sample lists roughly 110,000 clones, about 90% occurring once. The CDR3 length is 15 residues. The V gene's germline CDR1 is SGHKS and CDR2 YYEKEE (reference sequence). Trimming removed 0 bases from V and 1 base from J, with 9 bases in between. The gene calls are TRBV5-5 and TRBJ2-3; D is ambiguous. The clonotype originates from a human donor with melanoma. The source material was peripheral blood. The CDR3 here is CASSLGPWGTDTQYF. Written as DNA, the CDR3 is TGTGCCAGCAGCTTGGGGCCCTGGGGCACAGATACGCAGTATTTT.